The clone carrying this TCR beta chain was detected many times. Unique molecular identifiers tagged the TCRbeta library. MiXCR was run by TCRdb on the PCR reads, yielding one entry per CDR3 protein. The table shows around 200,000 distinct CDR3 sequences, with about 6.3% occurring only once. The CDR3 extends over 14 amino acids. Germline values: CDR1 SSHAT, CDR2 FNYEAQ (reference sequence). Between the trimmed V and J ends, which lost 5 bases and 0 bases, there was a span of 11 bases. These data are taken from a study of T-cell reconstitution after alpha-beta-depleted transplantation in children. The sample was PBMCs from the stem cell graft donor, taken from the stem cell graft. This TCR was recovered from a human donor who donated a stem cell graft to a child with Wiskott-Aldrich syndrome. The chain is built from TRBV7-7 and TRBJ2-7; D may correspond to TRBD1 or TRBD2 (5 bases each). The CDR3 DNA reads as TGTGCCAGCAGCCCGGGGCCGAGCTCCTACGAGCAGTACTTC. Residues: CASSPGPSSYEQYF.